A selection of T cell receptor beta chains follows, all from one sample in a study of regulatory T cells in long-lasting Graves disease. TCRdb recomputed calls from the multiplex PCR reads with MiXCR, one row per CDR3 protein. The sample lists around 300,000 distinct CDR3 sequences; 20% to 25% were seen once. The input for sequencing was peripheral blood mononuclear cells (PBMCs), taken when the disease was refractory, from a patient treated with antithyroid drugs. These TCRs come from a female donor with Graves disease. Both conserved end residues are part of each CDR3. A D gene is named only where the DNA matches it firmly. Size is stated for part of the rows, as once, few or many counts, or as a class when the clone is expanded.

V,size,J,D,DNA,CDR3
TRBV4-1,few,TRBJ1-4,.,TGCGCCAGCAGCCAAGGGGCAGGGATTAGGGAAAAACTGTTTTTT,CASSQGAGIREKLFF
TRBV28,many,TRBJ1-1,.,TGTGCCAGCAGTTTAGGGTTCGAAGCTTTCTTT,CASSLGFEAFF
TRBV6-1,.,TRBJ1-1,.,TGTGCCAGTCAACCACACCCGAACACTGAAGCTTTCTTT,CASQPHPNTEAFF
TRBV6-1,.,TRBJ1-1,.,TGTGCCAGCAGCTCATTCCAGTACACTGAAGCTTTCTTT,CASSSFQYTEAFF
TRBV13,.,TRBJ1-2,.,TGTGCCAGCAGCCCCTTCAGCGGGTTCGCTGGCTACACCTTC,CASSPFSGFAGYTF
TRBV2,few,TRBJ2-4,.,TGTGCCAGCACCCCGGGGATGGTCAGACAAGCCAAAAACATTCAGTACTTC,CASTPGMVRQAKNIQYF
TRBV29-1,many,TRBJ2-7,.,TGCAGCGTGGAGGTAGGGGCCTACTCCTACGAGCAGTACTTC,CSVEVGAYSYEQYF
TRBV20-1,.,TRBJ1-4,.,TGCAGTGCTAGAGATCCCAAAGTCGGAGCAACTAATGAAAAACTGTTTTTT,CSARDPKVGATNEKLFF
TRBV7-9,few,TRBJ2-7,.,TGTGCCAGCAGCCTCGACAAGTCCTACGAGCAGTACTTC,CASSLDKSYEQYF
TRBV2,.,TRBJ2-7,.,TGTGCCAGCAGCCCGGGTTGGGTGGACTTATACTACGAGCAGTACTTC,CASSPGWVDLYYEQYF
TRBV28,many,TRBJ1-5,.,TGTGCCAGCACCACGGCAGGGGACGAGGGTCAGCCCCAGCATTTT,CASTTAGDEGQPQHF
TRBV27,few,TRBJ1-4,.,TGTGCCAGCAGTTTGATAGGACAAAATGAAAAACTGTTTTTT,CASSLIGQNEKLFF
TRBV28,many,TRBJ2-5,.,TGTGCCAGCAGTTTGGTCTCCGGGACCCTCTATTTC,CASSLVSGTLYF
TRBV6-1,few,TRBJ1-2,TRBD1,TGTGCCAGCAAGCCGGGACAGGGTTTAGATGGCTACACCTTC,CASKPGQGLDGYTF
TRBV5-8,many,TRBJ2-5,.,TGTGCCAGCAGCTCCGTGGGCCAAATCGCAGAGACCCAGTACTTC,CASSSVGQIAETQYF
TRBV10-2,.,TRBJ2-7,TRBD1,TGCGCCAGCAGTCCAGGGGGCGTGGACGAGCAGTACTTC,CASSPGGVDEQYF
TRBV10-2,once,TRBJ1-3,.,TGCGCCAGCAGGGACAGCGCGCAAGGAAACACCATATATTTT,CASRDSAQGNTIYF
TRBV10-3,many,TRBJ1-5,.,TGTGCCATCAGTGAGGCAGGGGCGAATAGCAATCAGCCCCAGCATTTT,CAISEAGANSNQPQHF
TRBV7-2,few,TRBJ2-7,.,TGTGCCAGCAGCCAGACCATCTACGAGCAGTACTTC,CASSQTIYEQYF
TRBV30,.,TRBJ1-6,.,TGTGCCTGGAGTACGGGATTCGCTGGGATTTCACCCCTCCACTTT,CAWSTGFAGISPLHF
TRBV5-6,few,TRBJ2-7,TRBD2,TGTGCCAGCAGCTTTGGGGGGGGTCTCTACGAGCAGTACTTC,CASSFGGGLYEQYF
TRBV6-5,few,TRBJ1-1,TRBD1,TGTGCCAGCAGTTACACGAGACAGGGATCCACTGAAGCTTTCTTT,CASSYTRQGSTEAFF
TRBV27,.,TRBJ1-1,.,TGTGCCAGCAGGAAGATCATGAACACTGAAGCTTTCTTT,CASRKIMNTEAFF
TRBV5-5,.,TRBJ1-2,.,TGTGCCAGCAGCTTGCCGGGGGTCTATGGCTACACCTTC,CASSLPGVYGYTF
TRBV5-5,.,TRBJ1-2,.,TGTGCCAGCAGCTTGGGGGGGCTCTATGGCTACACCTTC,CASSLGGLYGYTF
TRBV28,many,TRBJ2-5,.,TGTGCCAGCAGTCGTATACTAGCACAAGAGACCCAGTACTTC,CASSRILAQETQYF
TRBV2,few,TRBJ2-2,.,TGTGCCAGCAGTGTGGTGTCCGGGGACACCGGGGAGCTGTTTTTT,CASSVVSGDTGELFF
TRBV12-3/TRBV12-4,many,TRBJ2-7,.,TGTGCCAGCAGTTTACTCCGCGACTACTCCTACGAGCAGTACTTC,CASSLLRDYSYEQYF
TRBV7-2,.,TRBJ2-3,.,TGTGCCAGCAGCTTAGCGCGGGAAGATACGCAGTATTTT,CASSLAREDTQYF
TRBV19,.,TRBJ2-1,.,TGTGCCAGTAGTATGGTTCTAGCCGGCAATGAGCAGTTCTTC,CASSMVLAGNEQFF
TRBV20-1,few,TRBJ2-7,TRBD1,TGCAGTGCTAGAGGGGACAGCCTCTCCTACGAGCAGTACTTC,CSARGDSLSYEQYF
TRBV28,many,TRBJ1-1,.,TGTGCCAGCAGTACCCGACTAGTGAACACTGAAGCTTTCTTT,CASSTRLVNTEAFF
TRBV7-2,.,TRBJ1-1,.,TGTGCCAGCAGCCCACAGGGATTCAACACTGAAGCTTTCTTT,CASSPQGFNTEAFF
TRBV27,.,TRBJ2-6,.,TGTGCCAGCAGGATAGAATCTGGGGCCAACGTCCTGACTTTC,CASRIESGANVLTF
TRBV6-1,many,TRBJ1-1,.,TGTGCCAGCAGTGAGTGGGATAACACTGAAGCTTTCTTT,CASSEWDNTEAFF
TRBV20-1,.,TRBJ1-6,.,TGCAGTGTAACGGTAGGGGGGACAAATTCACCCCTCCACTTT,CSVTVGGTNSPLHF
TRBV3-1,many,TRBJ1-2,TRBD1,TGTGCCAGCAGCCCCAGGGGGGCAAACTATGGCTACACCTTC,CASSPRGANYGYTF
TRBV19,.,TRBJ2-7,TRBD1,TGTGCCAGTAGTGACAGGGACTCCTACGAGCAGTACTTC,CASSDRDSYEQYF
TRBV6-1,few,TRBJ2-2,.,TGTGCCAGCAGGAGGGAAGAGAACACCGGGGAGCTGTTTTTT,CASRREENTGELFF
TRBV24-1,.,TRBJ1-1,.,TGTGCCACCAGTGATAGTTCCAACACTGAAGCTTTCTTT,CATSDSSNTEAFF
TRBV6-5,many,TRBJ2-5,.,TGTGCCAGCAGTTACTCGATTTACAGGGAGACCCAGTACTTC,CASSYSIYRETQYF
TRBV6-1,.,TRBJ2-4,TRBD1,TGTGCCAGCAGGGGACAGAGGAAAAACATTCAGTACTTC,CASRGQRKNIQYF
TRBV20-1,once,TRBJ2-5,.,TGCAGTGCTAGAGATTCCCTACGACTAGTCCGTCAAGAGACCCAGTACTTC,CSARDSLRLVRQETQYF
TRBV7-6,.,TRBJ1-1,.,TGTGCCAGCAGGTCCGGGAACACTGAAGCTTTCTTT,CASRSGNTEAFF
TRBV20-1,few,TRBJ1-1,TRBD1,TGCAGTGCTTCTAGGGACAGGGGTAGTGAAGCTTTCTTT,CSASRDRGSEAFF
TRBV28,many,TRBJ2-7,TRBD1,TGTGCCAGCAGTTTAGGGTCAGGGGGCGGTATCTACGAGCAGTACTTC,CASSLGSGGGIYEQYF
TRBV4-1,.,TRBJ1-4,.,TGCGCCAGCAGCCAAGTTACCGACCCCGGTGAAAAACTGTTTTTT,CASSQVTDPGEKLFF
TRBV5-6,few,TRBJ1-2,.,TGTGCCAGCAGGGATTCGACAGGCGGACTCTATGGCTACACCTTC,CASRDSTGGLYGYTF
TRBV6-5,.,TRBJ2-5,.,TGTGCCAGCAGTTACGGGGTGGAAGGGGAGACCCAGTACTTC,CASSYGVEGETQYF
TRBV6-1,many,TRBJ1-1,.,TGTGCCAGCAGTGACTGGGGGCAGGTGAACACTGAAGCTTTCTTT,CASSDWGQVNTEAFF
TRBV12-3/TRBV12-4,many,TRBJ1-1,.,TGTGCCAGCAGTTTCGACGTACGGAACACTGAAGCTTTCTTT,CASSFDVRNTEAFF
TRBV28,many,TRBJ2-7,TRBD2,TGTGCCAGCAGTTTGACTAGCAACCGAGAGCAGTACTTC,CASSLTSNREQYF
TRBV29-1,few,TRBJ2-7,.,TGCAGCGTTGAGGAGGCGGGGAGAGCCTACGAGCAGTACTTC,CSVEEAGRAYEQYF
TRBV28,.,TRBJ2-1,.,TGTGCCAGCAGTTCCATACTAGGTGAGCAGTTCTTC,CASSSILGEQFF
TRBV28,.,TRBJ1-6,.,TGTGCCAGCAGTTTGATGGGGACCCTCCACTTT,CASSLMGTLHF
TRBV9,many,TRBJ2-5,.,TGTGCCAGCAGCGTAGGTGTGGGAGAGACCCAGTACTTC,CASSVGVGETQYF
TRBV5-4,few,TRBJ2-5,TRBD2,TGTGCCAGCAGCCCGAACCCCCTAGCGGGAGACAGTGGGGAGACCCAGTACTTC,CASSPNPLAGDSGETQYF
TRBV11-3,many,TRBJ2-7,.,TGTGCCAGCAGCCCGCACGGGGGTTACGAGCAGTACTTC,CASSPHGGYEQYF
TRBV6-2/TRBV6-3,few,TRBJ2-2,TRBD1,TGTGCCAGCAGTTATTCCACCGGGACAGGGGGCCCCGGGGAGCTGTTTTTT,CASSYSTGTGGPGELFF